A selection of T cell receptor beta chains follows, all from one sample in a study of cytomegalovirus exposure and HLA in healthy donors. Profiled with immunoSEQ multiplex PCR; TCRdb holds only in-frame clones, not every one. The sample has around 190,000 clones; 79% are singletons. Sequenced: PBMCs. The receptors shown here come from a woman aged 40 to 50 in good health and CMV-seronegative. The CDR3 runs from the conserved cysteine through the conserved F or W. Fields, in order: V gene, J gene, D gene, clone size, CDR3 protein, CDR3 DNA. The D gene is left open where the match is weak. Not all rows give a size; the values are once, few, many and, for expanded clones, a class.

>TRBV11-3|TRBJ2-7|TRBD1|.
CASSSRTGSGSTYEQYF
TGTGCCAGCAGCTCAAGGACAGGTTCGGGTAGCACCTACGAGCAGTACTTC
>TRBV7-9|TRBJ2-5|.|.
CASSTNSGSQETQYF
TGTGCCAGCAGCACCAATTCCGGGAGCCAAGAGACCCAGTACTTC
>TRBV4-3|TRBJ2-7|.|.
CASSQDLGRTDEQYF
TGCGCCAGCAGCCAAGATCTCGGGAGGACAGACGAGCAGTACTTC
>TRBV29-1|TRBJ1-2|.|.
CSAGRGREGYTF
TGCAGCGCCGGGAGGGGACGTGAGGGCTACACCTTC
>TRBV11-2|TRBJ1-3|.|.
CASSLAGVQRNSGNTIYF
TGTGCCAGCAGCTTAGCGGGGGTACAGCGAAACTCTGGAAACACCATATATTTT
>TRBV23-1|TRBJ1-1|.|.
CASSQSTGPSTEAFF
TGCGCCAGCAGTCAATCGACAGGCCCCAGCACTGAAGCTTTCTTT
>TRBV6-4|TRBJ2-1|.|.
CASSRTTDNEQFF
TGTGCCAGCAGTAGGACAACCGACAATGAGCAGTTCTTC
>TRBV28|TRBJ2-5|TRBD2|once
CASTHGTSGRNQETQYF
TGTGCCAGCACGCACGGGACTAGCGGGAGGAACCAAGAGACCCAGTACTTC
>TRBV6-1|TRBJ2-1|.|.
CASSEARRIHEQFF
TGTGCCAGCAGTGAAGCCAGGAGGATCCATGAGCAGTTCTTC
>TRBV28|TRBJ2-3|TRBD2|.
CASSFGRSDTQYF
TGTGCCAGCAGTTTCGGGAGGTCAGATACGCAGTATTTT
>TRBV4-1|TRBJ1-3|.|.
CASSQDPVSGNTIYF
TGCGCCAGCAGCCAAGATCCGGTATCTGGAAACACCATATATTTT
>TRBV19|TRBJ2-1|.|.
CASSRGGRAYNEQFF
TGTGCCAGTAGTAGGGGGGGGCGCGCCTACAATGAGCAGTTCTTC
>TRBV29-1|TRBJ2-3|.|once
CSVELGSDTQYF
TGCAGCGTTGAACTAGGTTCGGATACGCAGTATTTT
>TRBV18|TRBJ1-5|.|.
CASSILDTNQPQHF
TGTGCCAGCTCAATATTGGACACAAATCAGCCCCAGCATTTT
>TRBV19|TRBJ1-1|.|.
CASRLRSSEPEAFF
TGTGCCAGTAGGCTAAGGTCCAGCGAACCTGAAGCTTTCTTT
>TRBV19|TRBJ2-3|.|.
CASSRPTGTQYF
TGTGCCAGTAGTCGACCGACGGGAACGCAGTATTTT
>TRBV5-1|TRBJ2-1|TRBD2|.
CASSLARTSGTNEQFF
TGCGCCAGCAGCCTGGCACGGACTAGCGGTACCAATGAGCAGTTCTTC
>TRBV2|TRBJ1-3|.|once
CASGDPGVGNTIYF
TGTGCCAGCGGGGATCCAGGGGTTGGAAACACCATATATTTT
>TRBV19|TRBJ2-7|.|.
CASSMNRYSYEQYF
TGTGCCAGTAGTATGAACAGATACTCCTACGAGCAGTACTTC
>TRBV6-4|TRBJ2-7|.|.
CASTGEQYF
TGTGCCAGCACCGGGGAGCAGTACTTC
>TRBV4-2|TRBJ1-5|.|.
CASSQEAGLRNQPQHF
TGTGCCAGCAGCCAAGAGGCTGGTTTGCGGAATCAGCCCCAGCATTTT
>TRBV9|TRBJ2-2|.|.
CASSLSAGELFF
TGTGCCAGCAGCCTAAGCGCCGGGGAGCTGTTTTTT
>TRBV6-6|TRBJ2-7|.|few
CASSYTAGTLPREQYF
TGTGCCAGCAGTTACACGGCGGGGACCCTTCCTCGGGAGCAGTACTTC
>TRBV6-5|TRBJ1-4|.|few
CASSSAITNEKLFF
TGTGCCAGCAGTTCAGCGATAACTAATGAAAAACTGTTTTTT
>TRBV21-1|TRBJ1-5|.|.
CASSKSPPEGDRGLQPQHF
TGTGCCAGCAGCAAAAGCCCCCCGGAAGGGGACAGGGGTTTGCAGCCCCAGCATTTT
>TRBV7-3|TRBJ1-5|TRBD1|.
CASSRTGINQPQHF
TGTGCCAGCAGCCGGACAGGGATCAATCAGCCCCAGCATTTT
>TRBV29-1|TRBJ2-7|.|few
CSVSGSGYEQYF
TGCAGCGTGTCGGGGTCAGGCTACGAGCAGTACTTC
>TRBV5-6|TRBJ2-5|TRBD2|.
CASSSGLASLSYQETQYF
TGTGCCAGCAGCTCAGGACTAGCGAGTTTATCGTACCAAGAGACCCAGTACTTC
>TRBV7-3|TRBJ1-1|.|.
CASSLYGDPRNTEAFF
TGTGCCAGCAGCTTATACGGGGATCCGAGGAACACTGAAGCTTTCTTT
>TRBV5-1|TRBJ2-7|.|.
CASSPVRYTYEQYF
TGCGCCAGCAGCCCAGTCAGGTACACGTACGAGCAGTACTTC
>TRBV18|TRBJ1-2|TRBD1|.
CASPGQVCGYTF
TGTGCCAGCCCAGGACAGGTCTGTGGCTACACCTTC
>TRBV6-5|TRBJ2-7|TRBD1|.
CASSYGADRDEQYF
TGTGCCAGCAGTTACGGGGCCGACAGGGACGAGCAGTACTTC
>TRBV7-3|TRBJ1-3|.|.
CASSPQGGGSGNTIYF
TGTGCCAGCAGCCCACAGGGTGGCGGCTCCGGAAACACCATATATTTT
>TRBV5-1|TRBJ2-3|.|.
CASSLYSSDTQYF
TGCGCCAGCAGCTTGTATTCTTCAGATACGCAGTATTTT
>TRBV30|TRBJ1-1|.|.
CAWSVSSEAFF
TGTGCCTGGAGTGTGTCCAGTGAAGCTTTCTTT
>TRBV5-1|TRBJ2-2|TRBD2|.
CASSPGLAVNTGELFF
TGCGCCAGCAGCCCGGGACTAGCGGTTAACACCGGGGAGCTGTTTTTT
>TRBV6-5|TRBJ1-1|TRBD1|.
CASSGQGTEAFF
TGTGCCAGCAGTGGACAGGGCACTGAAGCTTTCTTT
>TRBV7-9|TRBJ1-2|.|.
CASSLGDLHYGYTF
TGCGCCAGCAGCTTAGGGGACTTACACTATGGCTACACCTTC
>TRBV5-5|TRBJ1-5|.|.
CASSPGGPPVRNQPQHF
TGTGCCAGCAGCCCGGGGGGACCCCCCGTTCGGAATCAGCCCCAGCATTTT
>TRBV27|TRBJ2-1|.|.
CASKDMSYNEQFF
TGTGCCAGCAAAGACATGTCCTACAATGAGCAGTTCTTC
>TRBV25-1|TRBJ2-5|TRBD1|.
CASSPTPGQNLQETQYF
TGTGCCAGCAGTCCGACCCCGGGACAGAACTTACAAGAGACCCAGTACTTC
>TRBV28|TRBJ1-4|.|.
CASSSLLMAENEKLFF
TGTGCCAGCAGTTCTCTTTTGATGGCGGAGAATGAAAAACTGTTTTTT
>TRBV28|TRBJ1-5|TRBD1|.
CASKTGGWLQPQHF
TGTGCCAGCAAAACAGGGGGTTGGCTTCAGCCCCAGCATTTT
>TRBV4-1|TRBJ1-1|.|.
CASSHSRGRTEAFF
TGCGCCAGCAGCCATTCCAGGGGTCGCACTGAAGCTTTCTTT
>TRBV6-4|TRBJ2-2|TRBD2|.
CASSDQERGGHTGELFF
TGTGCCAGCAGTGACCAAGAGCGGGGGGGACACACCGGGGAGCTGTTTTTT
>TRBV5-4|TRBJ1-2|TRBD1|once
CASSLGDRGLRYGYTF
TGTGCCAGCAGCTTGGGGGACAGGGGATTAAGATATGGCTACACCTTC
>TRBV5-1|TRBJ1-1|TRBD1|.
CASSVRQGPTEAFF
TGCGCCAGCAGCGTCAGACAGGGTCCGACTGAAGCTTTCTTT
>TRBV6-1|TRBJ2-2|TRBD1|.
CASRRTGVNTGELFF
TGTGCCAGCAGAAGGACAGGGGTGAACACCGGGGAGCTGTTTTTT
>TRBV9|TRBJ1-1|.|.
CASSGSLGGEAFF
TGTGCCAGCAGCGGTTCTTTGGGGGGGGAAGCTTTCTTT
>TRBV9|TRBJ2-7|TRBD2|.
CASSVADSGISEQYF
TGTGCCAGCAGCGTAGCGGATAGCGGGATTTCCGAGCAGTACTTC
>TRBV7-6|TRBJ2-3|TRBD2|.
CASSLRTRLAGSTDTQYF
TGTGCCAGCAGCCTAAGGACCAGACTAGCGGGTAGCACAGATACGCAGTATTTT
>TRBV10-2|TRBJ1-6|TRBD1|.
CASSPGQGIRSPLHF
TGCGCCAGCAGTCCTGGACAGGGGATTCGTTCACCCCTCCACTTT
>TRBV5-1|TRBJ2-7|.|.
CASRTWTADSYEQYF
TGCGCCAGCAGAACTTGGACAGCGGACAGCTACGAGCAGTACTTC
>TRBV27|TRBJ2-7|TRBD2|.
CASSLSKGLAGVREQYF
TGTGCCAGCAGTTTATCGAAGGGGCTAGCGGGAGTGCGGGAGCAGTACTTC
>TRBV12-5|TRBJ2-3|TRBD1|.
CASGLGPTTYGTDTQYF
TGTGCTAGTGGTTTGGGGCCGACAACCTATGGGACAGATACACAGTATTTT